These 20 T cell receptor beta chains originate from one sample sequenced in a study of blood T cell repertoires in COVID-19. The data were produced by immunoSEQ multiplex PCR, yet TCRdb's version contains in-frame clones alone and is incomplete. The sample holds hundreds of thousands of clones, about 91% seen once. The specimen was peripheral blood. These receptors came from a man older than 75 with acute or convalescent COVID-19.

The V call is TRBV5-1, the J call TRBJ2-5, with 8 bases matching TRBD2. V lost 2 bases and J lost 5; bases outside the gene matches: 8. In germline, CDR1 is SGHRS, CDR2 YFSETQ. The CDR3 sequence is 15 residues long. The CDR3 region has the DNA TGCGCCAGCAGCTTCATTAGCGGGGCGGAGGAGACCCAGTACTTC. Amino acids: CASSFISGAEETQYF.

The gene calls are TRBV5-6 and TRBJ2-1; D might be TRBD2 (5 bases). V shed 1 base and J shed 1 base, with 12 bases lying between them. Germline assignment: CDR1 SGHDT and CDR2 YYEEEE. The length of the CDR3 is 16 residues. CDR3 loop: CASSLRMRESYNEQFF. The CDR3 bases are TGTGCCAGCAGCTTGAGAATGAGGGAGTCCTACAATGAGCAGTTCTTC.

The chain's CDR3 is CATSGGSNQPQHF. The CDR3 nucleotides are TGTGCCACCAGTGGAGGGAGCAATCAGCCCCAGCATTTT. The V call is TRBV24-1, the J call TRBJ1-5; D not resolved. The CDR3 covers 13 residues. Germline CDR1 KGHDR, CDR2 SFDVKD. V was cut by 5 bases and J by 1 base, with 5 bases left in between.

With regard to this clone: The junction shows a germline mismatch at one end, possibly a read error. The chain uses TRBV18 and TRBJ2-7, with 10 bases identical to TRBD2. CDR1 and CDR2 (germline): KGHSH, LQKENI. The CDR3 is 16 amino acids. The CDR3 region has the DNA TGTGCCAGCTCGCCACGAACTAGCGGGGCTAACTACGAGCAGTACTTC. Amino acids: CASSPRTSGANYEQYF.

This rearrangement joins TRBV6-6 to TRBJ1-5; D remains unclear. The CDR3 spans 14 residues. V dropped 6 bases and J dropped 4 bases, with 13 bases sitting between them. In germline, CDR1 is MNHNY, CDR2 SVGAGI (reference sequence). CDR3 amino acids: CASRPGSPNQPQHF. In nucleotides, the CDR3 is TGTGCCAGCAGACCCGGGAGTCCTAATCAGCCCCAGCATTTT.

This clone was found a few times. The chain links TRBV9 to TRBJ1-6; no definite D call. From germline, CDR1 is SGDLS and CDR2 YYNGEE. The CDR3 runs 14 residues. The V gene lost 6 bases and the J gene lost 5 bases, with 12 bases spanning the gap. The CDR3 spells CASNTGINNSPLHF. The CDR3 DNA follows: TGTGCCAGCAACACGGGAATTAATAATTCACCCCTCCACTTT.

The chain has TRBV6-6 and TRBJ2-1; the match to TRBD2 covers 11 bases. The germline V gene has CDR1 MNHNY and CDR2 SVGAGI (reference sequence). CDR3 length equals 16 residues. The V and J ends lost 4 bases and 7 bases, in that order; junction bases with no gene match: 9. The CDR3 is CASSLSPSGGRNEQFF. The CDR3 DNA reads TGTGCCAGCAGTTTGTCCCCTAGCGGGGGGCGAAATGAGCAGTTCTTC.

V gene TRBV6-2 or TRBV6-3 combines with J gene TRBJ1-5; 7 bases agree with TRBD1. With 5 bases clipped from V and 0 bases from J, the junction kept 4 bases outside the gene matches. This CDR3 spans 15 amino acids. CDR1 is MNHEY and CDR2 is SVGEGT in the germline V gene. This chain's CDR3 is CASSRDSYSNQPQHF. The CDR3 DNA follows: TGTGCCAGCAGTAGGGACAGCTATAGCAATCAGCCCCAGCATTTT.

The CDR3 is CASSRRGSYNEQFF. The CDR3 bases are TGCGCCAGCAGCCGGCGAGGCTCCTACAATGAGCAGTTCTTC. This chain connects TRBV5-1 to TRBJ2-1; D ambiguous. This CDR3 is 14 amino acids long. CDR1 and CDR2 (germline): SGHRS, YFSETQ. Trimming pared 4 bases from V and 0 bases from J, leaving 8 bases between.

CDR3 loop: CASSGYSGLAKNIQYF. CDR3 coding DNA: TGTGCCAGCAGTGGTTATAGCGGACTAGCCAAAAACATTCAGTACTTC. V and J are TRBV6-1 and TRBJ2-4, with D tentatively TRBD2 (6 bases). V lost 4 bases to trimming and J lost 0 bases, with 13 bases between them. Germline-derived CDR1 and CDR2 are MNHNS and SASEGT. This CDR3 has 16 amino acids.

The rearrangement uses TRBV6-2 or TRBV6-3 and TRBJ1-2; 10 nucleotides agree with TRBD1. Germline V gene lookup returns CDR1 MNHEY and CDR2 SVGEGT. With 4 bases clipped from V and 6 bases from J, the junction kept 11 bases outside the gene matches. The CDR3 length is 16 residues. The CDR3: CASSSPGQGRRNGYTF. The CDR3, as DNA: TGTGCCAGCAGTTCACCGGGACAGGGGCGGCGGAATGGCTACACCTTC.

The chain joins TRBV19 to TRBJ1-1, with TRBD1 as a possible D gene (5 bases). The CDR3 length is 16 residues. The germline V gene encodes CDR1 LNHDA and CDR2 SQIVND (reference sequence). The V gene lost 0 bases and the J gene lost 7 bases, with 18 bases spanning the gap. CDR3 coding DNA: TGTGCCAGTAGTATAGATGGGGCGGGACTGGAGGGTGAAGCTTTCTTT. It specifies CASSIDGAGLEGEAFF.

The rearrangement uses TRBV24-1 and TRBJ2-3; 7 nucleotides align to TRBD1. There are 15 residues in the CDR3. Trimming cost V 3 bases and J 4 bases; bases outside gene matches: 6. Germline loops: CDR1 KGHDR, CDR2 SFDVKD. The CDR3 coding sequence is TGTGCCACCAGTGATCGAGACAGGGACCCAGATACGCAGTATTTT. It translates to CATSDRDRDPDTQYF.

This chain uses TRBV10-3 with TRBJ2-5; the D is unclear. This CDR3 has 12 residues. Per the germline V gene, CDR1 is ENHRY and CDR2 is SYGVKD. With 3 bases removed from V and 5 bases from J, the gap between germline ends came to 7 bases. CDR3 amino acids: CAISEPRETQYF. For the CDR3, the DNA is TGTGCCATCAGTGAACCTAGGGAGACCCAGTACTTC.

The CDR3 spells CASSQDTEIYEQYF. CDR3 DNA sequence: TGCGCCAGCAGCCAAGATACAGAAATTTACGAGCAGTACTTC. The gene calls are TRBV4-3 and TRBJ2-7; D is uncertain. This CDR3 spans 14 amino acids. CDR1 is LGHNA and CDR2 is YSLEER in the germline V gene. The V end lost 0 bases, the J end lost 4 bases, and 10 bases lay between the germline ends.

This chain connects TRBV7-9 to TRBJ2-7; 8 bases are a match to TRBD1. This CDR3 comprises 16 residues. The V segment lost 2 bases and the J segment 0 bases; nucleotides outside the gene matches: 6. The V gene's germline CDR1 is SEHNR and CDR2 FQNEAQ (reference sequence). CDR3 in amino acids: CASSLKPGGNSYEQYF. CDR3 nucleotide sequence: TGTGCCAGCAGCTTAAAACCAGGGGGCAACTCCTACGAGCAGTACTTC.

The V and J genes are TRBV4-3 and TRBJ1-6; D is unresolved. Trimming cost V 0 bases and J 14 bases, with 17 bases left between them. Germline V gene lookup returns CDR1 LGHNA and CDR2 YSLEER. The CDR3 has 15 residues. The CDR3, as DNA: TGCGCCAGCAGCCAAGATCAAACAGCCTTGACAACCCTCCACTTT. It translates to CASSQDQTALTTLHF.

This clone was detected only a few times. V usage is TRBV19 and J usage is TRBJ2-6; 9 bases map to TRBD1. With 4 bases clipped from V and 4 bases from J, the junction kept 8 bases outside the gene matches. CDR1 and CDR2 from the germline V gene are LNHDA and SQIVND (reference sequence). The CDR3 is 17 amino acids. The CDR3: CASSNVQGALGANVLTF. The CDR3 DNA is TGTGCCAGTAGTAACGTACAGGGGGCACTGGGGGCCAACGTCCTGACTTTC.

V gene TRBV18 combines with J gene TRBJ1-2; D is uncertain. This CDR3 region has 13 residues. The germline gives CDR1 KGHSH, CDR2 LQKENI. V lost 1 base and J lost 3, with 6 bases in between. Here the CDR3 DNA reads TGTGCCAGCTCACCACAGGAGGACTATGGCTACACCTTC. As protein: CASSPQEDYGYTF.

Here the CDR3 reads CASSQRESGANVLTF. CDR3 sequence (DNA): TGTGCCAGCAGCCAACGAGAGTCTGGGGCCAACGTCCTGACTTTC. The chain is built from TRBV7-2 and TRBJ2-6, with D hard to call. Trimming took 5 bases from V and 1 from J, leaving 9 bases between them. CDR3 size: 15 residues. From germline, CDR1 is SGHTA and CDR2 FQGNSA. Full variable domain (remainder filled in from reference TRBV7-2 and TRBJ2-6): GAGVSQSPSNKVTEKGKDVELRCDPISGHTALYWYRQSLGQGLEFLIYFQGNSAPDKSGLPSDRFSAERTGGSVSTLTIQRTQQEDSAVYLCASSQRESGANVLTFGAGSRLTVL.